The 7 T cell receptor beta chains reported below all come from one sample, sequenced in a study of cytomegalovirus exposure and HLA in healthy donors. 60 Vbeta and 13 Jbeta primers were used in PCR. Clones were sequenced by immunoSEQ multiplex PCR, and TCRdb holds only the in-frame ones, with some missing. The table includes 200,000 or so clones, roughly 83% detected once. The sequenced material came from PBMCs. All receptors come from a male donor in good health and CMV-seropositive.

This rearrangement joins TRBV7-3 to TRBJ2-2; D remains unclear. Germline values: CDR1 SGHTA, CDR2 FQGTGA. Trimming left V 1 base short and J 4 bases short, with 10 bases between. The CDR3 has 15 residues. CDR3 nucleotide sequence: TGTGCCAGCAGCTTAAGTATGACTGGCACCGGGGAGCTGTTTTTT. Residues: CASSLSMTGTGELFF.

The chain joins TRBV7-2 to TRBJ1-4; a possible D gene is TRBD1 (6 bases). CDR3 length: 15 residues. Between the trimmed V and J ends, which lost 0 bases and 3 bases, there was a span of 8 bases. Per the germline V gene, CDR1 is SGHTA and CDR2 is FQGNSA. The CDR3 DNA is TGTGCCAGCAGCTTAGCAGGGGGAGCTAATGAAAAACTGTTTTTT. Amino acids: CASSLAGGANEKLFF. The whole variable domain, filled in from reference TRBV7-2 and TRBJ1-4, reads GAGVSQSPSNKVTEKGKDVELRCDPISGHTALYWYRQSLGQGLEFLIYFQGNSAPDKSGLPSDRFSAERTGGSVSTLTIQRTQQEDSAVYLCASSLAGGANEKLFFGSGTQLSVL.

This clone was seen a single time. J is TRBJ2-5 and V is TRBV11-3; D is perhaps TRBD2 (5 bases). The CDR3 covers 14 residues. The V gene lost 2 bases and the J gene lost 5 bases, with 12 bases spanning the gap. CDR1 SGHNT and CDR2 YENEEA come from the germline V gene. CDR3 protein: CASSLISGTETQYF. The CDR3 nucleotides are TGTGCCAGCAGCTTAATCTCGGGAACTGAGACCCAGTACTTC.

This CDR3 is CASSPQGSSYEQYF. The CDR3 coding sequence is TGCGCCAGCAGCCCACAGGGATCCTCCTACGAGCAGTACTTC. This sequence joins TRBV5-1 and TRBJ2-7; D is possibly TRBD1 (6 bases). This CDR3 has 14 residues. Looked up from germline, CDR1 is SGHRS and CDR2 is YFSETQ. Trimming removed 4 bases from V and 0 bases from J, with 11 bases in between.

J is TRBJ2-7 and V is TRBV7-3; D unresolved. Trimming pared 5 bases from V and 3 bases from J, leaving 8 bases between. The CDR3 loop spans 12 amino acids. Germline V CDR1 and CDR2: SGHTA, FQGTGA. This chain's CDR3 is CASSPNSYEQYF. The CDR3 DNA sequence: TGTGCCAGCAGCCCGAACAGCTACGAGCAGTACTTC.

The chain joins TRBV28 to TRBJ1-3; D possibly corresponds to TRBD1 (6 bases). Deletions cut 6 bases from V and 0 bases from J, with 12 bases between. The CDR3 consists of 15 residues. Germline CDR1 reads MDHEN; CDR2 reads SYDVKM. CDR3 sequence: CASSKGQSSGNTIYF. CDR3 DNA sequence: TGTGCCAGCAGCAAAGGACAGTCCTCTGGAAACACCATATATTTT.

The V and J genes are TRBV6-5 and TRBJ2-5, with a possible D match to TRBD1 (5 bases). Germline values: CDR1 MNHEY, CDR2 SVGAGI. Trimming removed 2 bases from V and 7 bases from J, with 8 bases in between. The CDR3 runs to 12 residues. CDR3 in amino acids: CASSYGAGTQYF. DNA for the CDR3: TGTGCCAGCAGTTACGGGGCTGGGACCCAGTACTTC.